A single sample gave rise to the 10 T cell receptor beta chains below, sequenced in a study of HIV-infected patients and healthy controls. Around 530 ng RNA was reverse transcribed with alpha and beta constant-region primers. Separate chain-specific third strand synthesis with multiplexing indices produced the alpha and beta libraries. TCRdb ran MiXCR on the 5' RACE reads and lists one entry per CDR3 protein. The sample lists about 12,000 distinct CDR3 sequences; around 9% were seen once. The repertoire came from unfractionated whole blood and reflected all unsorted peripheral T cells. Here the sequenced sample was blood, taken before antiretroviral therapy. All receptors derive from an adult with HIV infection. The donor label of this sample is uncertain.

The table lists this clonotype with many counts. CDR3 sequence: CASSYNNEQFF. The DNA of the CDR3 is TGTGCCAGCAGCTATAACAATGAGCAGTTCTTC. The J gene is TRBJ2-1, the V gene TRBV7-9, with no clear D. CDR3 size: 11 residues. Looked up from germline, CDR1 is SEHNR and CDR2 is FQNEAQ (reference sequence). The germline V and J ends were trimmed by 4 bases and 5 bases, with 3 bases remaining between them. The whole variable domain, remainder taken from reference TRBV7-9 and TRBJ2-1, is DTGVSQNPRHKITKRGQNVTFRCDPISEHNRLYWYRQTLGQGPEFLTYFQNEAQLEKSRLLSDRFSAERPKGSFSTLEIQRTEQGDSAMYLCASSYNNEQFFGPGTRLTVL.

The CDR3 DNA follows: TGTGCCAGCAGCTTAGGCCCCAGCGGGAGCTCCTACAATGAGCAGTTCTTC. Translation: CASSLGPSGSSYNEQFF. The chain employs TRBV13 and TRBJ2-1; 8 bases line up with TRBD2. The germline V gene encodes CDR1 PRHDT and CDR2 FYEKMQ (reference sequence). V shed 0 bases, J shed 0 bases, and the junction held 4 bases outside the gene matches. CDR3 length: 17 residues.

This clonotype was counted ten times or more. The V call is TRBV7-2, the J call TRBJ2-2; D possibly corresponds to TRBD2 (6 bases). V was trimmed by 2 bases and J by 5 bases, leaving 18 bases between them. CDR1 SGHTA and CDR2 FQGNSA come from the germline V gene. The CDR3 loop spans 17 amino acids. CDR3 sequence (DNA): TGTGCCAGCAGCTTAACTGGGATAGCGGATGGTACCGGGGAGCTGTTTTTT. Amino acids: CASSLTGIADGTGELFF.

The sample holds a few counts of this clonotype. The chain is built from TRBV7-2 and TRBJ2-3, with D perhaps assigned TRBD1 or TRBD2 (6 bases each). Trimming cost V 1 base and J 3 bases, with 14 bases left between them. CDR3 length: 16 residues. CDR1 and CDR2 from the germline V gene are SGHTA and FQGNSA. The CDR3 protein is CASSLGARGETDTQYF. CDR3 coding DNA: TGTGCCAGCAGCTTAGGGGCTAGGGGGGAGACAGATACGCAGTATTTT.

This clonotype was seen many times. V is TRBV18 and J is TRBJ1-2; 7 bases are shared with TRBD1. V was pared by 3 bases and J by 0 bases, with 4 bases of the junction left unmatched. The CDR3 has 15 amino acids. CDR1 and CDR2 (germline): KGHSH, LQKENI. The CDR3 region is CASSPGDSPNYGYTF. CDR3 DNA: TGTGCCAGCTCACCGGGGGACAGTCCTAACTATGGCTACACCTTC.

V usage is TRBV18 and J usage is TRBJ1-6; TRBD1 matches 7 bases. Looked up from germline, CDR1 is KGHSH and CDR2 is LQKENI. The CDR3 contains 15 residues. Trimming at V came to 6 bases and at J to 8 bases, leaving 10 bases not matched to a gene. CDR3 sequence: CASSLGTDRDSPLHF. CDR3 bases: TGTGCCAGCTCGCTAGGGACAGACCGAGATTCACCCCTCCACTTT. Drawing the rest from reference TRBV18 and TRBJ1-6, the complete variable domain is NAGVMQNPRHLVRRRGQEARLRCSPMKGHSHVYWYRQLPEEGLKFMVYLQKENIIDESGMPKERFSAEFPKEGPSILRIQQVVRGDSAAYFCASSLGTDRDSPLHFGNGTRLTVT.

Many counts were recorded for this clonotype. CDR3 sequence reads: CASSQGDRDQGYTF. The CDR3 DNA reads as TGTGCCAGCAGCCAAGGGGACAGGGATCAAGGCTACACCTTC. The chain couples TRBV3-1 to TRBJ1-2; 9 bases agree with TRBD1. The V segment lost 1 base and the J segment 8 bases; nucleotides outside the gene matches: 5. CDR1 and CDR2 (germline): LGHDT, YNNKEL (reference sequence). The CDR3 runs to 14 residues.

Many counts were recorded for this clonotype. The chain joins TRBV19 to TRBJ2-1; D unclear. Germline CDR1 is LNHDA and CDR2 is SQIVND (reference sequence). V was shortened by 10 bases and J by 7 bases, with 8 bases between the two germline ends. The CDR3 is 10 amino acids. CDR3 coding DNA: TGTGCCACCAAAACGAATGAGCAGTTCTTC. Protein sequence: CATKTNEQFF.

V usage is TRBV12-3 or TRBV12-4 and J usage is TRBJ1-2, with D unresolved. This CDR3 has 13 amino acids. V lost 5 bases and J 4 bases, leaving 11 bases between the germline ends. CDR3 residues: CASSPLGIYGYTF. Written as DNA, the CDR3 is TGTGCCAGCAGTCCCCTCGGAATCTATGGCTACACCTTC.

This clonotype was recorded many times. This sequence joins TRBV5-1 and TRBJ2-4; 11 nucleotides line up with TRBD2. Germline lookup yields CDR1 SGHRS and CDR2 YFSETQ. J gave up 1 base and V 4 bases, and 16 bases lay outside the gene matches. The CDR3 runs to 20 residues. This CDR3 is CASSPRTSGQLPGAKNIQYF. In DNA, the CDR3 is TGCGCCAGCAGCCCCCGGACTAGCGGGCAACTCCCGGGGGCCAAAAACATTCAGTACTTC.